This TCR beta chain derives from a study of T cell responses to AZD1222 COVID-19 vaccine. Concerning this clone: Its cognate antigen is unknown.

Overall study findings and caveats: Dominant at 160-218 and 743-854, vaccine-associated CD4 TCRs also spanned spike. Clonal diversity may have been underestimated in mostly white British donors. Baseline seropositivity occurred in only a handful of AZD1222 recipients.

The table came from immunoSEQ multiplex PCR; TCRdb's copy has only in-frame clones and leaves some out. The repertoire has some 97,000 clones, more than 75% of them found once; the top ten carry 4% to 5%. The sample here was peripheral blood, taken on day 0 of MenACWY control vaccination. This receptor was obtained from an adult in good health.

The CDR3 here is CASSPHSADGYTF. CDR3 nucleotide sequence: TGTGCCAGCAGTCCGCACAGTGCAGATGGCTACACCTTC. This chain uses TRBV6-5 with TRBJ1-2; D is undetermined. CDR1 and CDR2 from the germline V gene are MNHEY and SVGAGI. Trimming took off 5 bases at V and 6 bases at J, with 13 bases between the two ends. CDR3 length: 13 amino acids.